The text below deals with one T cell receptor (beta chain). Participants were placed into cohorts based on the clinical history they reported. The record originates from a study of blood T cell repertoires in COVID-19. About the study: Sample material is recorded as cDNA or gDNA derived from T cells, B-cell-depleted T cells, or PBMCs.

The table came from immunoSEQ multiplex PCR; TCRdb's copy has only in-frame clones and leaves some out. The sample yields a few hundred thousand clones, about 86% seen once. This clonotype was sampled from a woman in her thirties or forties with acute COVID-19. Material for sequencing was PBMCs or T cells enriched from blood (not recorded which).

CDR3: CASSQREVGSYEQYF. DNA for the CDR3: TGCGCCAGCAGCCAACGTGAGGTCGGCTCCTACGAGCAGTACTTC. The chain couples TRBV4-3 to TRBJ2-7; unclear D gene. The CDR3 consists of 15 residues. Between the trimmed V and J ends, which lost 2 bases and 0 bases, there was a span of 11 bases. The V gene's germline CDR1 is LGHNA and CDR2 YSLEER.